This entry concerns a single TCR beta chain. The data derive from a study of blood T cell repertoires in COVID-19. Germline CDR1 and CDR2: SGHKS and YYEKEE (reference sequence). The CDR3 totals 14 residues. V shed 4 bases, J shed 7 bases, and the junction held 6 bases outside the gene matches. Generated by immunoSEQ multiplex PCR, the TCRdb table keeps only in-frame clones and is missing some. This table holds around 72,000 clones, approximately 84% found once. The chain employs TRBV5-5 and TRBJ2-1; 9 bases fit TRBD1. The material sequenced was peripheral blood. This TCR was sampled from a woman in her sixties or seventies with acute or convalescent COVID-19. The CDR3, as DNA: TGTGCCAGCAGCCCGGGACAGGGAGGGAATGAGCAGTTCTTC. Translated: CASSPGQGGNEQFF.